These T cell receptor beta chains were read from a single sample in a study of beta chain features in type 1 diabetes. TCRdb's copy holds only in-frame clones and misses some; the assay was immunoSEQ multiplex PCR. The sample includes 150,000 or so clones, approximately 62% of them seen just once. Source material: naive CD4+ T cells from blood. The source of these receptors is a man aged 30 to 45 with type 1 diabetes. Each CDR3 is given with its conserved first and last residue. A D gene is named only where the DNA matches it firmly. Size tells how often a clone was seen (once, few, many) or the class of an expanded clone, and some rows leave it out.

J gene	clone size	V gene	D gene	CDR3 protein	CDR3 DNA
TRBJ2-7	few	TRBV29-1	NA	CSGGTSYEQYF	TGCAGCGGGGGGACTTCGTACGAGCAGTACTTC
TRBJ2-5	NA	TRBV29-1	NA	CSGGQSETQYF	TGCAGCGGAGGACAATCAGAGACCCAGTACTTC
TRBJ2-3	NA	TRBV5-4	TRBD2	CASSQAGTDTQYF	TGTGCCAGCAGCCAAGCGGGGACAGATACGCAGTATTTT
TRBJ1-2	NA	TRBV29-1	TRBD1	CSVEEGAVGYTF	TGCAGCGTTGAGGAGGGGGCGGTTGGCTACACCTTC
TRBJ2-7	NA	TRBV4-3	NA	CASSPHKSYEQYF	TGCGCCAGCAGCCCGCATAAATCCTACGAGCAGTACTTC
TRBJ2-1	NA	TRBV5-1	TRBD2	CASSRLTSGGNNEQFF	TGCGCCAGCAGCCGCCTAACTAGCGGGGGGAACAATGAGCAGTTCTTC
TRBJ2-3	NA	TRBV18	NA	CASSPLPDSDTQYF	TGTGCCAGCTCACCGCTCCCCGATTCAGATACGCAGTATTTT
TRBJ2-2	NA	TRBV7-2	NA	CASSPQTGELFF	TGTGCCAGCAGCCCGCAAACCGGGGAGCTGTTTTTT
TRBJ1-1	few	TRBV5-1	NA	CASSLDTVMNTEAFF	TGCGCCAGCAGCTTGGATACCGTTATGAACACTGAAGCTTTCTTT
TRBJ1-1	NA	TRBV20-1	TRBD1	CSASTGRAFF	TGCAGTGCCTCGACAGGGCGAGCTTTCTTT
TRBJ2-1	NA	TRBV29-1	NA	CSVEDLYSGSYNEQFF	TGCAGCGTTGAAGATCTCTATAGTGGGTCCTACAATGAGCAGTTCTTC
TRBJ2-3	NA	TRBV25-1	NA	CASSSLSTDTQYF	TGTGCCAGCAGCTCCCTCAGCACAGATACGCAGTATTTT
TRBJ2-5	NA	TRBV10-3	NA	CAISVARGQETQYF	TGTGCCATCAGTGTAGCCAGGGGCCAAGAGACCCAGTACTTC
TRBJ1-2	NA	TRBV21-1	NA	CASPYGYTF	TGTGCCAGCCCCTATGGCTACACCTTC
TRBJ2-7	NA	TRBV6-5	TRBD1	CASGHRGPHYEQYF	TGTGCCAGCGGGCACAGGGGGCCCCACTACGAGCAGTACTTC
TRBJ1-4	NA	TRBV30	NA	CAWSGQMAEKLFF	TGTGCCTGGAGTGGGCAGATGGCTGAAAAACTGTTTTTT
TRBJ2-3	NA	TRBV7-9	NA	CASNLEGGGTDTQYF	TGTGCCAGCAACCTAGAGGGGGGCGGTACAGATACGCAGTATTTT
TRBJ2-5	once	TRBV20-1	NA	CSARFRETQYF	TGCAGTGCTAGATTCAGAGAGACCCAGTACTTC
TRBJ2-5	NA	TRBV6-5	NA	CASSYGETQYF	TGTGCCAGCAGTTACGGTGAGACCCAGTACTTC
TRBJ2-2	few	TRBV9	NA	CASSVRGSTGELFF	TGTGCCAGCAGCGTGAGGGGTAGCACCGGGGAGCTGTTTTTT
TRBJ1-2	NA	TRBV6-6	TRBD1	CASRRDRDNGYTF	TGTGCCAGCAGGAGGGACAGGGATAATGGCTACACCTTC
TRBJ2-3	NA	TRBV7-9	NA	CASTPRRSLGDTQYF	TGTGCCAGCACCCCGCGTAGGAGCCTAGGAGATACGCAGTATTTT
TRBJ1-5	NA	TRBV25-1	NA	CASSDRAGQPQHF	TGTGCCAGCAGTGACAGGGCTGGTCAGCCCCAGCATTTT
TRBJ2-7	NA	TRBV5-1	NA	CASSPPGTTYEQYF	TGCGCCAGCAGCCCACCCGGGACAACTTACGAGCAGTACTTC
TRBJ1-1	few	TRBV29-1	NA	CSVVTWGGTEAFF	TGCAGCGTTGTTACGTGGGGTGGCACTGAAGCTTTCTTT
TRBJ2-1	NA	TRBV4-3	NA	CASSLNYNEQFF	TGCGCCAGCAGCCTAAATTACAATGAGCAGTTCTTC
TRBJ2-3	NA	TRBV7-7	NA	CASSQGHGTDTQYF	TGTGCTAGCAGTCAGGGACACGGCACAGATACGCAGTATTTT
TRBJ2-7	once	TRBV28	TRBD1	CASSATGEPSYEQYF	TGTGCCAGCAGTGCCACAGGGGAGCCCTCCTACGAGCAGTACTTC
TRBJ2-7	NA	TRBV4-3	TRBD2	CASSQAPTGGYEQYF	TGCGCCAGCAGCCAAGCCCCCACGGGGGGCTACGAGCAGTACTTC
TRBJ2-3	few	TRBV29-1	NA	CSVEVGQNTDTQYF	TGCAGCGTTGAGGTTGGACAGAACACAGATACGCAGTATTTT
TRBJ2-7	NA	TRBV29-1	NA	CSVEDPGAGPEQYF	TGCAGCGTTGAGGACCCCGGTGCTGGGCCCGAGCAGTACTTC
TRBJ2-3	NA	TRBV7-2	NA	CASSPQDTQYF	TGTGCCAGCAGCCCCCAAGATACGCAGTATTTT
TRBJ1-2	NA	TRBV30	NA	CAWSVGRKNGYTF	TGTGCCTGGAGTGTTGGCAGGAAGAATGGCTACACCTTC
TRBJ2-5	few	TRBV29-1	TRBD1	CSSGQGETQYF	TGCAGCTCGGGACAGGGAGAGACCCAGTACTTC
TRBJ1-4	NA	TRBV29-1	NA	CSASDRTATNEKLFF	TGCAGCGCATCGGACAGAACGGCAACTAATGAAAAACTGTTTTTT
TRBJ2-5	once	TRBV29-1	TRBD2	CSVEGASGGAGETQYF	TGCAGCGTTGAAGGGGCTAGCGGGGGGGCCGGAGAGACCCAGTACTTC
TRBJ2-3	NA	TRBV29-1	TRBD1	CSVSTGADTQYF	TGCAGCGTTAGCACAGGGGCAGATACGCAGTATTTT
TRBJ1-2	NA	TRBV29-1	TRBD1	CSVYPGQGLSPLYGYTF	TGCAGCGTTTATCCGGGACAGGGGTTATCCCCCTTATATGGCTACACCTTC
TRBJ2-5	NA	TRBV4-1	NA	CASSQGTVETQYF	TGCGCCAGCAGCCAAGGGACAGTTGAGACCCAGTACTTC
TRBJ2-7	NA	TRBV15	NA	CATSGRQALSYEQYF	TGTGCCACCAGCGGAAGACAGGCGCTCTCCTACGAGCAGTACTTC
TRBJ2-5	NA	TRBV5-1	NA	CASSPDSWETQYF	TGCGCCAGCAGCCCGGACAGTTGGGAGACCCAGTACTTC
TRBJ1-1	once	TRBV14	NA	CASSQGTEAFF	TGTGCCAGCAGCCAAGGCACTGAAGCTTTCTTT
TRBJ2-4	NA	TRBV4-3	NA	CASSQDLIKNIQYF	TGCGCCAGCAGCCAAGATCTGATCAAAAACATTCAGTACTTC
TRBJ1-1	NA	TRBV29-1	NA	CSVWYAMNTEAFF	TGCAGCGTTTGGTATGCGATGAACACTGAAGCTTTCTTT
TRBJ2-3	once	TRBV6-6	NA	CASSYGISTDTQYF	TGTGCCAGCAGTTACGGGATTAGCACAGATACGCAGTATTTT
TRBJ2-7	NA	TRBV7-2	NA	CASSHGTFSYEQYF	TGTGCCAGCAGCCATGGGACATTCTCCTACGAGCAGTACTTC
TRBJ1-2	NA	TRBV9	NA	CASSVASAGGYTF	TGTGCCAGCAGCGTAGCTTCAGCGGGTGGCTACACCTTC
TRBJ1-2	NA	TRBV9	TRBD1	CASSAQTGQGYGYTF	TGTGCCAGCAGCGCCCAGACAGGACAGGGCTATGGCTACACCTTC
TRBJ2-7	NA	TRBV25-1	NA	CASSEPNRGEQYF	TGTGCCAGCAGTGAGCCAAACCGAGGCGAGCAGTACTTC
TRBJ2-7	once	TRBV28	NA	CASRLPAEREQYF	TGTGCCAGCAGACTTCCGGCGGAGAGGGAGCAGTACTTC
TRBJ2-6	NA	TRBV10-3	NA	CAISDTGANVLTF	TGTGCCATCAGTGATACTGGGGCCAACGTCCTGACTTTC
TRBJ2-7	NA	TRBV27	TRBD2	CASSFLPGGAYEQYF	TGTGCCAGCAGTTTTCTCCCCGGGGGGGCGTACGAGCAGTACTTC
TRBJ2-3	NA	TRBV15	NA	CATSRDTGSTDTQYF	TGTGCCACCAGCAGAGATACAGGTAGCACAGATACGCAGTATTTT
TRBJ2-5	NA	TRBV7-2	NA	CASSLFNARGQETQYF	TGTGCCAGCAGCTTGTTTAATGCGAGGGGGCAAGAGACCCAGTACTTC
TRBJ2-7	NA	TRBV25-1	NA	CASSAAGAGSAYEQYF	TGTGCCAGCAGTGCCGCCGGAGCAGGGTCGGCCTACGAGCAGTACTTC
TRBJ2-5	NA	TRBV5-8	TRBD1	CASSHANDRAETQYF	TGTGCCAGCAGCCATGCTAACGACAGGGCAGAGACCCAGTACTTC
TRBJ2-1	NA	TRBV4-3	TRBD2	CASSQDSSGGPLSYNEQFF	TGCGCCAGCAGCCAAGATTCTAGCGGGGGGCCGCTCTCCTACAATGAGCAGTTCTTC
TRBJ2-3	NA	TRBV10-3	TRBD1	CATQDRADTDTQYF	TGTGCCACCCAGGACAGGGCAGACACAGATACGCAGTATTTT